This T cell receptor (beta chain) was sequenced for a study of STAT3 mutations in large granular lymphocyte leukemia. Across the whole study: Roughly half the longitudinally sequenced T-LGLL patients had canonical STAT3 mutations. The study, taken as a whole, reports: At least one immunodominant TCR beta clonotype appeared in every T-cell large granular lymphocyte leukemia patient. All newly emerging clones after therapy were STAT3 wild type. Some patients had dominant TCR clones larger than their STAT3 mutant burden.

V was clipped by 4 bases and J by 0 bases, with 16 bases between them. This CDR3 is built from 16 residues. Per the germline V gene, CDR1 is SGHRS and CDR2 is YFSETQ. Regarding this clone: Its target is unknown.

TCRbeta libraries averaged roughly 40,000 productive templates per sample. Libraries were prepared by immunoSEQ multiplex PCR; TCRdb keeps only in-frame clonotypes and omits some of them. The data show more than 10,000 clones, 65% to 85% seen once. Source material: peripheral blood mononuclear cells. The sequence was collected from a man aged 55 to 70 with T-cell large granular lymphocyte leukemia. Some clones in this sample may be carry-over from other donors' samples. This sequence joins TRBV5-1 and TRBJ1-1; perhaps TRBD1 as D (5 bases). The CDR3 bases are TGCGCCAGCAGCCTGACGGCAGGGACCATGAACACTGAAGCTTTCTTT. Amino acids: CASSLTAGTMNTEAFF.